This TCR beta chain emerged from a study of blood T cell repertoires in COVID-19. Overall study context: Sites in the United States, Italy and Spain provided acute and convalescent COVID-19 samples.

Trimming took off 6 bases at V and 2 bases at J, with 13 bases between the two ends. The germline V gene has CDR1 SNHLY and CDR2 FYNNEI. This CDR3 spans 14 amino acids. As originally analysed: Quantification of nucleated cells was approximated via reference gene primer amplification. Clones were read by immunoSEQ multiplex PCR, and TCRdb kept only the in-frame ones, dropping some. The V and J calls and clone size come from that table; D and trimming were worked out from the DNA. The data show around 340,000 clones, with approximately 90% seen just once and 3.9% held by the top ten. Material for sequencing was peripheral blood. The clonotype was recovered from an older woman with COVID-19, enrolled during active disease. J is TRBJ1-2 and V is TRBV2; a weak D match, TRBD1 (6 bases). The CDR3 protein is CASRETDRNYGYTF. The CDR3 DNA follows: TGTGCCAGCAGGGAGACGGACAGAAACTATGGCTACACCTTC.